The next 20 T cell receptor beta chains were all read from a single sample in a study of shared clonotypes between healthy human individuals. Sequencing was performed with immunoSEQ multiplex PCR; in TCRdb, only in-frame clones are kept and a portion is missing. Among approximately 2,000,000 clones, just under 95% were seen once, and the ten largest hold around 0.4%. The specimen sequenced was naive CD4+ T cells from PBMCs. The subset denotes: CD45RA+ positively selected. The receptors originated from a man aged 18 to 35 in good health. Some clones in this sample may be carry-over from other donors' samples.

This clone has just one count. The chain uses TRBV28 and TRBJ2-7, with 7 bases matching TRBD2. The germline gives CDR1 MDHEN, CDR2 SYDVKM. V shed 8 bases, J shed 2 bases, and the junction held 24 bases outside the gene matches. There are 19 residues in the CDR3. This CDR3 reads CASQVWRGREHTRAYEQYF. The CDR3 nucleotides read TGTGCCAGCCAAGTTTGGAGAGGGCGGGAGCACACTCGTGCCTACGAGCAGTACTTC.

The V and J genes are TRBV11-2 and TRBJ2-3; the match to TRBD2 covers 8 bases. V lost 1 base and J lost 2; bases outside the gene matches: 5. CDR1 and CDR2 from the germline V gene are SGHAT and FQNNGV. CDR3 length: 16 amino acids. For the CDR3, the DNA is TGTGCCAGCAGCTTAGTGAGCGGGAGAGACACAGATACGCAGTATTTT. Encoded protein: CASSLVSGRDTDTQYF.

As for this clone: Other nucleotide sequences from this sample produce the same CDR3. The gene calls are TRBV18 and TRBJ2-5; perhaps TRBD2 as D (6 bases). The CDR3 sequence is 13 residues long. Germline V lookup: CDR1 KGHSH, CDR2 LQKENI. Trimming left V 1 base short and J 4 bases short, with 7 bases between. CDR3 in amino acids: CASSPLGGETQYF. The CDR3 DNA sequence: TGTGCCAGCTCACCACTGGGGGGAGAGACCCAGTACTTC.

This chain links TRBV6-5 with TRBJ2-1; the D is unclear. V gave up 3 bases and J gave up 6 bases, with 9 bases separating them. Germline V gene data show CDR1 as MNHEY and CDR2 as SVGAGI. The CDR3 runs to 13 residues. The CDR3 DNA reads as TGTGCCAGCAGTTATACGGCTGGCAATGAGCAGTTCTTC. It translates to CASSYTAGNEQFF.

The chain is built from TRBV5-5 and TRBJ2-7; no firm D call. This CDR3 is 14 amino acids long. The germline V gene encodes CDR1 SGHKS and CDR2 YYEKEE (reference sequence). Trimming cost V 4 bases and J 7 bases, with 18 bases left between them. The CDR3 region has the DNA TGTGCCAGCAGCCCACTGGCATGGCTGGAGGAGCAGTACTTC. This gives the protein CASSPLAWLEEQYF.

This chain joins TRBV5-4 and TRBJ2-3, with D possibly being TRBD1 (5 bases). Germline assignment: CDR1 SGHNT and CDR2 YYREEE (reference sequence). V was shortened by 4 bases and J by 2 bases, with 14 bases between the two germline ends. This CDR3 has 15 residues. CDR3 protein: CASSGRVGATDTQYF. The CDR3 nucleotides read TGTGCCAGCAGCGGCAGGGTCGGCGCCACAGATACGCAGTATTTT.

This clone appeared a single time. The J gene is TRBJ2-5, the V gene TRBV4-1; the D gene is possibly TRBD1 (6 bases). The germline V and J ends were trimmed by 5 bases and 4 bases, with 20 bases remaining between them. CDR3 size: 16 residues. Per germline, CDR1 MGHRA and CDR2 YSYEKL. DNA for the CDR3: TGCGCCAGCAGCGTAGAACACAGGGCCCGCGGAGAGACCCAGTACTTC. It translates to CASSVEHRARGETQYF.

The chain recombines TRBV9 with TRBJ2-3, with 9 bases aligning to TRBD1. The ends lost 4 bases at V and 1 base at J; junction bases unmatched: 10. This CDR3 contains 17 residues. Per germline, CDR1 SGDLS and CDR2 YYNGEE. The CDR3 DNA reads TGTGCCAGCAGCCTCCAGGTGGGACAGGGCCGCACAGATACGCAGTATTTT. Its translation is CASSLQVGQGRTDTQYF. The whole variable domain, filled in from reference TRBV9 and TRBJ2-3, reads DSGVTQTPKHLITATGQRVTLRCSPRSGDLSVYWYQQSLDQGLQFLIQYYNGEERAKGNILERFSAQQFPDLHSELNLSSLELGDSALYFCASSLQVGQGRTDTQYFGPGTRLTVL.

This chain connects TRBV5-1 to TRBJ2-3, with TRBD1 as a possible D gene (6 bases). The CDR3 covers 14 residues. V gave up 3 bases and J gave up 2 bases, with 10 bases separating them. Per the germline V gene, CDR1 is SGHRS and CDR2 is YFSETQ. The CDR3 is CASSSGQTTDTQYF. The CDR3 DNA sequence: TGCGCCAGCAGCTCAGGACAGACCACAGATACGCAGTATTTT.

The chain is built from TRBV7-2 and TRBJ2-2; D is perhaps TRBD1 (5 bases). The CDR3 sequence is 14 residues long. The germline gives CDR1 SGHTA, CDR2 FQGNSA. V was clipped by 2 bases and J by 3 bases, with 7 bases between them. The CDR3 region has the DNA TGTGCCAGCAGCTTAACCAGGGACACCGGGGAGCTGTTTTTT. This sequence encodes CASSLTRDTGELFF.

The chain recombines TRBV6-6 with TRBJ2-7; 9 bases are shared with TRBD1. The V gene's germline CDR1 is MNHNY and CDR2 SVGAGI (reference sequence). The junction had 5 bases not matched to a gene; V was cut back by 2 bases and J by 6 bases. CDR3 length equals 14 residues. CDR3: CASSYGGQGREQYF. The CDR3 DNA sequence: TGTGCCAGCAGTTACGGGGGACAGGGTCGCGAGCAGTACTTC.

Comment on this clone: This sample also contains other DNA sequences that code for the same CDR3. The chain couples TRBV28 to TRBJ1-2; D is ambiguous. This CDR3 is built from 14 residues. The V end lost 2 bases, the J end lost 2 bases, and 9 bases lay between the germline ends. Germline CDR1 is MDHEN and CDR2 is SYDVKM. CDR3 region: CASSLRTANYGYTF. CDR3 coding DNA: TGTGCCAGCAGTTTAAGGACGGCGAACTATGGCTACACCTTC.

V and J are TRBV2 and TRBJ2-1; 14 positions agree with TRBD2. The CDR3 sequence is 15 residues long. J gave up 6 bases and V 6 bases, and 4 bases lay outside the gene matches. Germline V gene data show CDR1 as SNHLY and CDR2 as FYNNEI. This CDR3 is CASRTSGRAVNEQFF. In DNA form, the CDR3 reads TGTGCCAGCAGGACTAGCGGGAGGGCTGTCAATGAGCAGTTCTTC.

As concerns this clone: Other DNA sequences within the sample encode an identical CDR3. This rearrangement joins TRBV15 to TRBJ1-5; D gene ambiguous. The CDR3 has 14 residues. Germline CDR1 and CDR2: LNHNV and YYDKDF (reference sequence). Trimming cost V 0 bases and J 2 bases, with 5 bases left between them. The CDR3 loop reads CATSRDLGNQPQHF. CDR3 bases: TGTGCCACCAGCAGAGATCTCGGCAATCAGCCCCAGCATTTT.

The chain recombines TRBV29-1 with TRBJ2-7; TRBD2 is a possible D gene (7 bases). Germline CDR1 and CDR2: SQVTM and ANQGSEA. V dropped 4 bases and J dropped 4 bases, with 17 bases sitting between them. The CDR3 totals 14 residues. The CDR3 DNA reads as TGCAGCGTTGGGATAGGGGGGGCTCGGTACGAGCAGTACTTC. It yields the protein CSVGIGGARYEQYF.

V is TRBV12-5 and J is TRBJ2-1; 9 bases match TRBD2. The ends lost 4 bases at V and 7 bases at J; junction bases unmatched: 11. The germline CDR1 and CDR2 sequences are LGHNT and FRNRAP. The CDR3 has 16 amino acids. The CDR3 DNA sequence: TGTGCTAGTGGTTCGATTTATAGCGGGAGCTCTAATGAGCAGTTCTTC. Protein: CASGSIYSGSSNEQFF. Drawing the rest from reference TRBV12-5 and TRBJ2-1, the complete variable domain is DARVTQTPRHKVTEMGQEVTMRCQPILGHNTVFWYRQTMMQGLELLAYFRNRAPLDDSGMPKDRFSAEMPDATLATLKIQPSEPRDSAVYFCASGSIYSGSSNEQFFGPGTRLTVL.

Notes on this clone: In the same sample, other DNA sequences code for this CDR3. J is TRBJ2-1 and V is TRBV7-9; D is perhaps TRBD1 (5 bases). This CDR3 is built from 13 residues. V lost 6 bases to trimming and J lost 2 bases, with 8 bases between them. Looked up from germline, CDR1 is SEHNR and CDR2 is FQNEAQ (reference sequence). The CDR3 here is CASSYRTYNEQFF. DNA for the CDR3: TGTGCCAGCAGTTACAGGACCTACAATGAGCAGTTCTTC.

The chain joins TRBV29-1 to TRBJ1-4; D remains unclear. The CDR3 covers 14 residues. V lost 7 bases and J lost 0, with 12 bases in between. CDR1 and CDR2 (germline): SQVTM, ANQGSEA. The CDR3 region is CSASRVATNEKLFF. DNA for the CDR3: TGCAGCGCCTCTAGGGTGGCAACTAATGAAAAACTGTTTTTT.

V is TRBV6-5 and J is TRBJ2-3; D is unresolved. The CDR3 length is 13 residues. Trimming pared 10 bases from V and 2 bases from J, leaving 13 bases between. The germline gives CDR1 MNHEY, CDR2 SVGAGI. The CDR3 loop reads CATNRVSTDTQYF. CDR3 nucleotides: TGTGCCACCAACCGGGTTTCCACAGATACGCAGTATTTT.

The J gene is TRBJ1-2, the V gene TRBV28; a possible D gene is TRBD1 (5 bases). Germline-derived CDR1 and CDR2 are MDHEN and SYDVKM. The length of the CDR3 is 15 residues. The V gene lost 4 bases and the J gene lost 4 bases, with 16 bases spanning the gap. CDR3 sequence (DNA): TGTGCCAGCAGTTCCGGGACCGACCGGGGCTATGGCTACACCTTC. It yields the protein CASSSGTDRGYGYTF.